The 17 T cell receptor beta chains given below trace back to one sample, sequenced in a study of T cell clusters in autoimmune cytopenias. TRB amplification used 250 ng of peripheral blood genomic DNA. TRB rearrangements were amplified by touch-down multiplex PCR with mixed TRB-A/B primers. TCRdb reanalyzed the multiplex PCR reads, giving one entry per CDR3 protein sequence and no DNA. The clone table shows fewer than 1,400 distinct CDR3 sequences, with the ten largest holding 40% to 50%. The specimen sequenced was peripheral blood. The receptors here all came from a human donor with an autoimmune cytopenia or autoimmune hepatitis (not recorded which).

This clonotype shows up as medium-sized by frequency. V gene TRBV15 combines with J gene TRBJ1-1. In germline, CDR1 is LNHNV, CDR2 YYDKDF (reference sequence). The CDR3 runs to 15 residues. CDR3 protein: CATSQGRGLNTEAFF. The full variable domain, its missing parts supplied by reference TRBV15 and TRBJ1-1, is DAMVIQNPRYQVTQFGKPVTLSCSQTLNHNVMYWYQQKSSQAPKLLFHYYDKDFNNEADTPDNFQSRRPNTSFCFLDIRSPGLGDTAMYLCATSQGRGLNTEAFFGQGTRLTVV.

This clonotype is deemed medium-sized by its frequency. This sequence joins TRBV7-6 and TRBJ2-7. The CDR3 totals 12 residues. Germline CDR1 SGHVS, CDR2 FNYEAQ. CDR3 protein: CASSLDGVEQYF.

This clonotype is classed as large by frequency. V is TRBV11-1 and J is TRBJ2-1; without DNA, the TCRdb call of TRBD1 cannot be checked. Germline CDR1 reads SGHAT; CDR2 reads FQDESV (reference sequence). This CDR3 spans 13 amino acids. The CDR3 spells CASSLGGGFEQFF.

In terms of frequency, this clonotype is medium-sized. This chain uses TRBV30 with TRBJ2-1; TCRdb returns TRBD1, unconfirmable since there is no DNA. Germline V lookup: CDR1 GTSNPN, CDR2 SVGIG (reference sequence). The CDR3 spans 13 residues. CDR3 protein: CAWGQTIYNEQFF.

This clonotype ranks as hyperexpanded in terms of frequency. CDR3 in amino acids: CATSSKTVPGDEQFF. This sequence joins TRBV15 and TRBJ2-1. Germline V lookup: CDR1 LNHNV, CDR2 YYDKDF (reference sequence). The CDR3 consists of 15 residues.

The rearrangement joins TRBV6-1 to TRBJ2-5. Germline CDR1 MNHNS, CDR2 SASEGT. The CDR3 totals 14 residues. CDR3 sequence reads: CASSEGRGRKTQYF.

V usage is TRBV6-1 and J usage is TRBJ1-3. The CDR3 loop spans 16 amino acids. The germline gives CDR1 MNHNS, CDR2 SASEGT. The CDR3 spells CASSLTVMSSGNTIYF.

Frequency places this clonotype as medium-sized (0.01 to 0.1%). The chain couples TRBV20-1 to TRBJ2-5; TCRdb's assignment of TRBD2 cannot be checked, as there is no DNA. This CDR3 comprises 16 residues. CDR1 is DFQATT and CDR2 is SNEGSKA in the germline V gene (reference sequence). CDR3 sequence reads: CSASGTSGGFSETQYF.

This clonotype is labeled medium-sized based on frequency. Here the CDR3 reads CAWNAGLGTNEKLFF. The chain links TRBV30 to TRBJ1-4. Germline CDR1 GTSNPN, CDR2 SVGIG (reference sequence). CDR3 size: 15 residues.

This clonotype is called medium-sized based on its frequency. This sequence joins TRBV7-9 and TRBJ2-3; as DNA is missing, the TRBD2 call by TCRdb cannot be tested. The length of the CDR3 is 14 residues. Germline assignment: CDR1 SEHNR and CDR2 FQNEAQ (reference sequence). The chain's CDR3 is CAGETSGDTDTQYF.

J is TRBJ2-3 and V is TRBV20-1; TCRdb selects TRBD1, and the lack of DNA leaves this call unchecked. Germline CDR1 is DFQATT and CDR2 is SNEGSKA (reference sequence). The CDR3 consists of 18 residues. The CDR3 sequence: CSATPYRLLAGGPDTQYF.

According to its frequency, this clonotype is large (0.1 to 1%). This CDR3 reads CASSMMGKTYEQYF. The chain is built from TRBV19 and TRBJ2-7. Germline V gene data show CDR1 as LNHDA and CDR2 as SQIVND (reference sequence). This CDR3 is built from 14 residues.

This clonotype is labeled medium-sized (0.01 to 0.1%) based on frequency. V gene TRBV6-5 combines with J gene TRBJ1-5. Germline loops: CDR1 MNHEY, CDR2 SVGAGI. This CDR3 has 16 residues. The CDR3 protein is CASSPTRQFSNQPQHF.

This clonotype is called medium-sized based on its frequency. This sequence joins TRBV30 and TRBJ2-5. Germline CDR1 reads GTSNPN; CDR2 reads SVGIG (reference sequence). The CDR3 loop spans 12 amino acids. CDR3 in amino acids: CAWSVLGETQYF.

According to its frequency, this clonotype is large (0.1 to 1%). The rearrangement links TRBV19 to TRBJ2-6; TCRdb's D call, TRBD2, is unchecked because there is no DNA. The CDR3 sequence is 15 residues long. From germline, CDR1 is LNHDA and CDR2 SQIVND (reference sequence). CDR3 protein: CASSPGRTGANVLTF.

This clonotype is labeled medium-sized based on frequency. This sequence joins TRBV12-3 or TRBV12-4 and TRBJ1-2. This CDR3 comprises 13 residues. CDR3 protein: CASSLRVSHGYTF.

This clonotype is called medium-sized based on its frequency. This chain links TRBV6-1 with TRBJ1-5; TCRdb's assignment of TRBD1 cannot be checked, as there is no DNA. Germline values: CDR1 MNHNS, CDR2 SASEGT. This CDR3 is 12 amino acids long. CDR3 sequence: CATQGWNQPQHF.